The subject of this entry is one T cell receptor (beta chain). The antigen remains unidentified. The data originate from a study of OX40 agonist ivuxolimab in advanced cancers. In the study overall: People who had prior anti-PD-1, anti-PD-L1 or anti-CTLA-4 therapy could take part, and under 45% had some.

Study-level findings and limits: The work left the antigen specificity of expanded peripheral T cells undetermined. At 0.1 to 3.0 mg/kg, CD4+ and CD8+ blood T cells expanded clonally by week 6. Patients with a partial response at 0.1-3.0 mg/kg had among the lowest clonal expansion.

TCRdb's table, derived via immunoSEQ multiplex PCR, lists solely in-frame clones and lacks some. The table shows fewer than 85,000 clones, with roughly nine tenths occurring only once. This sample comprised CD4+ or CD8+ T cells sorted from blood, obtained in a trial of the OX40 agonist ivuxolimab. The receptor was derived from an adult with an advanced solid tumor such as melanoma, head and neck, liver or kidney cancer.

The CDR3 DNA reads TGTGCCAGCAGCACCGGACAGGGAAGGTTTGAGGAGCTGTTTTTT. Translation: CASSTGQGRFEELFF. The rearrangement joins TRBV5-4 to TRBJ2-2; the match to TRBD1 covers 8 bases. Trimming cost V 4 bases and J 10 bases; bases outside gene matches: 12. CDR3 length equals 15 residues. Germline V lookup: CDR1 SGHNT, CDR2 YYREEE (reference sequence). Supplemented by reference TRBV5-4 and TRBJ2-2, the full variable domain reads ETGVTQSPTHLIKTRGQQVTLRCSSQSGHNTVSWYQQALGQGPQFIFQYYREEENGRGNFPPRFSGLQFPNYSSELNVNALELDDSALYLCASSTGQGRFEELFFGEGSRLTVL.